The source of this T cell receptor beta chain is a study of cytomegalovirus exposure and HLA in healthy donors. PCR amplification relied on 60 Vbeta primers (plus 13 Jbeta primers). Clones were sequenced by immunoSEQ multiplex PCR, and TCRdb holds only the in-frame ones, with some missing. The sample holds roughly 140,000 clones, approximately 81% seen once. Worth noting for this clone: Distinct nucleotide sequences in the sample also encode this CDR3.

The CDR3 spans 15 residues. Trimming stripped 2 bases from V and 2 bases from J, with 10 bases between. Germline V gene data show CDR1 as SGDLS and CDR2 as YYNGEE. Sequenced input: PBMCs. The sequence was obtained from a boy under 10 years old in good health and CMV-seronegative. V and J are TRBV9 and TRBJ2-2; D may be TRBD2 (5 bases). The CDR3 region has the DNA TGTGCCAGCAGCGTCGGCGGAGGAAACACCGGGGAGCTGTTTTTT. This codes for CASSVGGGNTGELFF.